What follows describes a single TCR beta chain. Measured with immunoSEQ multiplex PCR; TCRdb has only the in-frame clones, and not every one. Of under 85,000 clones detected, around 97% appear once; the ten largest clones hold more than 0.15%. The sample comes from a study of technical replicates of blood from several donors. Germline assignment: CDR1 KGHSH and CDR2 LQKENI. The CDR3 loop spans 15 amino acids. The J segment lost 3 bases and the V segment lost 4 bases, leaving 7 bases of the junction unmatched. The sample taken for sequencing was T cells isolated from PBMCs. The chain joins TRBV18 to TRBJ1-1; TRBD1 matches at 8 bases. This clonotype originated in a human donor in good health. This chain's CDR3 is CASSQGQGIHTEAFF. DNA for the CDR3: TGTGCCAGCTCACAAGGACAGGGAATTCACACTGAAGCTTTCTTT.